Below, 9 T cell receptor beta chains from the same sample are listed, as sequenced in a study of tumor-infiltrating lymphocytes in primary liver carcinoma. TCR beta cDNA came from 400 to 500 ng total RNA, primed with a constant-region primer. A slightly modified ARM-PCR protocol with three nested multiplex PCR rounds produced these TCR beta libraries. Each of the first two PCR rounds ran approximately 9 cycles with TRBV1-TRBV30 forward and C-beta reverse primers. TCRdb re-analysed the multiplex PCR reads in MiXCR, keeping a single row per CDR3 protein. The data contain 95,000 to 150,000 distinct CDR3 sequences, 60% to 80% of them singletons. Each 20-30 mg portion of unsorted bulk tissue served as the source for co-extraction of RNA and DNA. The sequenced sample was liver tumor tissue from sampling region 3. Subset indicated: tumor region T3, left-lateral pole. These receptors were taken from a woman aged 60-75 years with primary liver carcinoma and hepatitis B virus infection.

The chain has TRBV4-1 and TRBJ1-5, with 8 positions matching TRBD1. Germline V gene lookup returns CDR1 MGHRA and CDR2 YSYEKL. V was clipped by 6 bases and J by 6 bases; unmatched bases: 10. CDR3 length equals 15 residues. CDR3 protein: CASRQQGVQGQPQHF. In nucleotides, the CDR3 is TGCGCCAGCAGGCAACAGGGGGTGCAAGGTCAGCCCCAGCATTTT.

This chain uses TRBV5-1 with TRBJ2-3, with D maybe TRBD1 (5 bases). V lost 1 base and J 0 bases, leaving 12 bases between the germline ends. The CDR3 is made up of 16 amino acids. Germline CDR1 SGHRS, CDR2 YFSETQ. The CDR3 reads CASSLMAGLSTDTQYF. The CDR3 nucleotides are TGCGCCAGCAGCTTGATGGCAGGGCTTAGCACAGATACGCAGTATTTT.

In the case of this clonotype: Mismatch with germline at one junction end may stem from a read error. CDR3 amino acids: CANSLRLAEYQDTLYF. CDR3 nucleotides: TGTGCCAACAGCTTACGGCTAGCAGAGTACCAAGATACCCTGTACTTC. The rearrangement uses TRBV11-2 and TRBJ2-5, with D maybe TRBD2 (5 bases). Germline assignment: CDR1 SGHAT and CDR2 FQNNGV. The CDR3 contains 16 residues.

In the case of this clonotype: At one end, the junction sequence differs from germline, possibly due to a read error. The V and J genes are TRBV12-3 or TRBV12-4 and TRBJ1-1; D is perhaps TRBD1 (5 bases). The CDR3 length is 13 residues. CDR3 nucleotides: TGTGCCAGCAGAAGGACAAAGAACACTGAGGCTTTCTTT. The encoded protein is CASRRTKNTEAFF.

To note about this clonotype: It is unclear where the CDR3 begins or ends on the DNA, so no DNA is shown, and the CDR3 is as TCRdb lists it. This chain connects TRBV29-1 to TRBJ1-2; TRBD1 is the table's D call and was not checked against the DNA. The CDR3 numbers 13 amino acids, ends counted. The V gene's germline CDR1 is SQVTM and CDR2 ANQGSEA. The CDR3 reads CSVGTGANYGYIF.

This clonotype was recorded many times. The chain joins TRBV14 to TRBJ2-5; no firm D call. This CDR3 has 13 amino acids. The V end was cut by 1 base, the J end by 4 bases, with 7 bases between. The germline V gene encodes CDR1 SGHDN and CDR2 FVKESK. The CDR3 nucleotides read TGTGCCAGCAGCCAAGTAGGGCGAGAGACCCAGTACTTC. Translating gives CASSQVGRETQYF.

This clonotype was recorded many times. The chain joins TRBV29-1 to TRBJ2-2; 8 bases line up with TRBD1. CDR3 length equals 16 residues. Trimming took 4 bases from V and 0 from J; bases not matched to a gene: 7. Germline V gives CDR1 SQVTM, CDR2 ANQGSEA. For the CDR3, the DNA is TGCAGCGTTGGACAGGGGCCTAACCCGAACACCGGGGAGCTGTTTTTT. This sequence encodes CSVGQGPNPNTGELFF.

Turning to this clonotype: One end of the junction is discordant with germline, which a read error may explain. The gene calls are TRBV7-9 and TRBJ2-7, with D uncertain. The CDR3 has 13 amino acids. Germline values: CDR1 SEHNR, CDR2 FQNEAQ (reference sequence). The CDR3 DNA sequence: TGTACCAGCAGCTCCGGACGGTACTACGAGCAGTACTTC. Protein: CTSSSGRYYEQYF.

Note on this clonotype: Sequence at one end of the junction differs from germline and may be a read error. The chain couples TRBV11-2 to TRBJ2-3, with D perhaps matching TRBD2 (6 bases). The CDR3 runs to 13 residues. Germline V CDR1 and CDR2: SGHAT, FQNNGV. CDR3 nucleotides: TGTGTCAGCGGCCCACGACTAGCAGATACGCAGTATTTT. Amino acids: CVSGPRLADTQYF.